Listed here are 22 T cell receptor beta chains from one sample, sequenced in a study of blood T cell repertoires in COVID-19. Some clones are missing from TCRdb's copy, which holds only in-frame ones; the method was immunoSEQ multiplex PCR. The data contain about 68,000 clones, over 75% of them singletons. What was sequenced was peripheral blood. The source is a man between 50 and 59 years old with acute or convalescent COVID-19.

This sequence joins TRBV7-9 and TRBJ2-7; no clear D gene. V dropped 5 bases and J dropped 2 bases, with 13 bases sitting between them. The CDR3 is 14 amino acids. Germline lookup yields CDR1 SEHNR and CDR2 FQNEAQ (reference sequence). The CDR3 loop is CASSPSRLTYEQYF. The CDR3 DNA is TGTGCCAGCAGCCCCTCCAGGCTCACCTACGAGCAGTACTTC. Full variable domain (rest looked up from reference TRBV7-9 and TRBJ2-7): DTGVSQNPRHKITKRGQNVTFRCDPISEHNRLYWYRQTLGQGPEFLTYFQNEAQLEKSRLLSDRFSAERPKGSFSTLEIQRTEQGDSAMYLCASSPSRLTYEQYFGPGTRLTVT.

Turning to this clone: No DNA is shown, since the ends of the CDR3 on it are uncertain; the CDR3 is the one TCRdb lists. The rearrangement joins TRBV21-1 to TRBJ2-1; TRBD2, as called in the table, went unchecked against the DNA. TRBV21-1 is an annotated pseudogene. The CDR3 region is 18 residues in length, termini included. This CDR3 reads CASSCPVGSGSVDNEQFF.

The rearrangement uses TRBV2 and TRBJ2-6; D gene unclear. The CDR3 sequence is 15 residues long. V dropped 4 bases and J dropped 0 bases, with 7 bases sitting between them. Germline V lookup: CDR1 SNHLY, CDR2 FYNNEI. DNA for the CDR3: TGTGCCAGCAGTGTTCTCGGCTCTGGGGCCAACGTCCTGACTTTC. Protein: CASSVLGSGANVLTF. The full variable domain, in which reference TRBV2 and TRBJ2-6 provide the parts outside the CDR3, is EPEVTQTPSHQVTQMGQEVILRCVPISNHLYFYWYRQILGQKVEFLVSFYNNEISEKSEIFDDQFSVERPDGSNFTLKIRSTKLEDSAMYFCASSVLGSGANVLTFGAGSRLTVL.

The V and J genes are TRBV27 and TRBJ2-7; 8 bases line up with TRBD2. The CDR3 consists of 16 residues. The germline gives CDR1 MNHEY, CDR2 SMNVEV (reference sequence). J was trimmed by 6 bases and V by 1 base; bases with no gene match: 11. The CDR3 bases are TGTGCCAGCAGTTTATTAAGTAGCGGGACTAGTGTCGAGCAGTACTTC. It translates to CASSLLSSGTSVEQYF.

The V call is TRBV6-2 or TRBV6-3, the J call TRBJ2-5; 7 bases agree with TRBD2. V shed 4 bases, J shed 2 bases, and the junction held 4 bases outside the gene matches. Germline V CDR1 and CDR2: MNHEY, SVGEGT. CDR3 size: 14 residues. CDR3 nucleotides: TGTGCCAGCAGTTGGCTAGCGGTTCAAGAGACCCAGTACTTC. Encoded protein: CASSWLAVQETQYF.

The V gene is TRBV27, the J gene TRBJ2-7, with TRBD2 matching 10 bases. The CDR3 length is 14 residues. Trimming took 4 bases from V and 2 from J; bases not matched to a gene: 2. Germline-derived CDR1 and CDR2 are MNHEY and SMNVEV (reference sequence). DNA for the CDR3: TGTGCCAGCAGTTATACTAGCGGGGCCTACGAGCAGTACTTC. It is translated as CASSYTSGAYEQYF.

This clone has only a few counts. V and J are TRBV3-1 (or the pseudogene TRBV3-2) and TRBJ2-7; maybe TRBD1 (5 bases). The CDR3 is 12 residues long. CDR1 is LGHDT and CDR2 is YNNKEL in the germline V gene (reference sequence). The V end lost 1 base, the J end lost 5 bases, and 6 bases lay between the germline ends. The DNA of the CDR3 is TGTGCCAGCAGCCAAGCAGGGCACGAGCAGTACTTC. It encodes CASSQAGHEQYF.

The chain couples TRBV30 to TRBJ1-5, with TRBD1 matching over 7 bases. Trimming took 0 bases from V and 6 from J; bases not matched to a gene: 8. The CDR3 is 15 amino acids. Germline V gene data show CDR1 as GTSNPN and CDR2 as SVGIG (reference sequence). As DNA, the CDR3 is TGTGCCTGGAGTGTAGATGACAGGGAAGGTCAGCCCCAGCATTTT. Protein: CAWSVDDREGQPQHF.

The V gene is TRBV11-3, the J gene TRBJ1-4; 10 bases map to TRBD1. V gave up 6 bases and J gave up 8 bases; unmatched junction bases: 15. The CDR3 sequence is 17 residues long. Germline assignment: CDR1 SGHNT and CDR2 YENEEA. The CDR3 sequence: CASSTGTGVSGFEKLFF. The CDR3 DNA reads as TGTGCCAGCAGTACCGGGACAGGGGTCAGTGGTTTCGAAAAACTGTTTTTT.

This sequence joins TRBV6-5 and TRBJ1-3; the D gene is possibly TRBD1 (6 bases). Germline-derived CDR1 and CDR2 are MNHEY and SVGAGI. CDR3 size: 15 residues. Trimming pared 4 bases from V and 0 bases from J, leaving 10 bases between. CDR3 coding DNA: TGTGCCAGCAGTTCAACAGGGACCTCTGGAAACACCATATATTTT. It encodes CASSSTGTSGNTIYF.

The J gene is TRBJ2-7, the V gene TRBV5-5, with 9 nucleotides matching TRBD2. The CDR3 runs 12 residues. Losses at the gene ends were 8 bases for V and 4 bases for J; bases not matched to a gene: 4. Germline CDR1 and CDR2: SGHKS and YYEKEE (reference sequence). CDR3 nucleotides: TGTGCCAGTAGCGGGAGTGGGTACGAGCAGTACTTC. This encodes CASSGSGYEQYF.

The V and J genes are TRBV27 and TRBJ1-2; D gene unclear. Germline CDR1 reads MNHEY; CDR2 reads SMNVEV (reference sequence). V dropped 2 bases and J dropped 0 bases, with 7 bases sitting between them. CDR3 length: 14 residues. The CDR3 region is CASSLAGTNYGYTF. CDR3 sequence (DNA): TGTGCCAGCAGTTTAGCAGGAACTAACTATGGCTACACCTTC.

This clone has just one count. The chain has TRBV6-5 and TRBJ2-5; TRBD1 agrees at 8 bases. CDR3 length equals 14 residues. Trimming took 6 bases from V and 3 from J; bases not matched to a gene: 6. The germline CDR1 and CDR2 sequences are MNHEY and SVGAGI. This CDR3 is CASSRGQLKETQYF. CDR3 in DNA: TGTGCCAGCAGCAGGGGGCAGCTAAAAGAGACCCAGTACTTC.

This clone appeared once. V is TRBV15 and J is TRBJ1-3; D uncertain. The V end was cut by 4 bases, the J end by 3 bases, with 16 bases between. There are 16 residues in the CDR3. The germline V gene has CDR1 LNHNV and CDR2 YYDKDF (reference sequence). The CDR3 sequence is CATSTELEAVGNTIYF. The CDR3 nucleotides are TGTGCCACCAGCACGGAATTAGAGGCAGTTGGAAACACCATATATTTT.

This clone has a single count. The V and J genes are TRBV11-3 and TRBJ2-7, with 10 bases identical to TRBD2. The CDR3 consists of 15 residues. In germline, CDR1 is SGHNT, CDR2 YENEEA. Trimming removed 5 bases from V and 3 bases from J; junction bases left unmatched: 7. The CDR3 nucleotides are TGTGCCAGCAGCGCCGGGACTAGCGAGTACTACGAGCAGTACTTC. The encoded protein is CASSAGTSEYYEQYF.

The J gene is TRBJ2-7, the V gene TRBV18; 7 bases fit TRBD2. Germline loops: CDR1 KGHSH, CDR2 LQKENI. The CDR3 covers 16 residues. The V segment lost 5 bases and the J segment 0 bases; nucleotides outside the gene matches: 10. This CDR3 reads CASSFQTSHSSYEQYV. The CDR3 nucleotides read TGTGCCAGCTCATTTCAGACTAGCCATAGCTCCTACGAGCAGTACGTC.

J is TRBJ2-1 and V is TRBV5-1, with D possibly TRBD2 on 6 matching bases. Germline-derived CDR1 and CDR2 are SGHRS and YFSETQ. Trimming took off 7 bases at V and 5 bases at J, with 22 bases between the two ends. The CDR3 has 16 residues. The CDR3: CASSLGGDGADNEQFF. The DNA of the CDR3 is TGCGCCAGCTCCCTGGGGGGAGACGGGGCAGACAATGAGCAGTTCTTC.

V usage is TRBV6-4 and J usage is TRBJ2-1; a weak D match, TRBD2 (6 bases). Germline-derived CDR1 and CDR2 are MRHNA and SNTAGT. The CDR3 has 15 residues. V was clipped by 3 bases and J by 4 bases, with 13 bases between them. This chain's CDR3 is CASSDSAGSYNEQFF. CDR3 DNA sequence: TGTGCCAGCAGTGATTCAGCGGGTTCTTACAATGAGCAGTTCTTC.

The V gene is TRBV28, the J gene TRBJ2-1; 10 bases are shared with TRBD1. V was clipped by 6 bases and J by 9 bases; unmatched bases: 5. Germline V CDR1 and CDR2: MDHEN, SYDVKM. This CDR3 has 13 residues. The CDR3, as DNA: TGTGCCAGCAGAAAGACAGGGGGCAGTGAGCAGTTCTTC. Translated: CASRKTGGSEQFF.

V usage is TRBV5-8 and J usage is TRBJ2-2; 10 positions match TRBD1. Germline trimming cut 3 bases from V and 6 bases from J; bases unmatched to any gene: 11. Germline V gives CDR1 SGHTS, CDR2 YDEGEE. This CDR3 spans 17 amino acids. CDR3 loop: CASSSNRGTGVAGELFF. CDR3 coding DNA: TGTGCCAGCAGCTCAAATAGAGGGACAGGGGTTGCCGGGGAGCTGTTTTTT. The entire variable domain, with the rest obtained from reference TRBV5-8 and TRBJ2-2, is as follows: EAGVTQSPTHLIKTRGQQATLRCSPISGHTSVYWYQQALGLGLQFLLWYDEGEERNRGNFPPRFSGRQFPNYSSELNVNALELEDSALYLCASSSNRGTGVAGELFFGEGSRLTVL.

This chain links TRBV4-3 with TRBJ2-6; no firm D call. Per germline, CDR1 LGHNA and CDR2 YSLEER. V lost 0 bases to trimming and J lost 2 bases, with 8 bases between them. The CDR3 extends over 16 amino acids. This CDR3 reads CASSQDGTTGANVLTF. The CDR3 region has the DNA TGCGCCAGCAGCCAAGATGGTACAACTGGGGCCAACGTCCTGACTTTC.

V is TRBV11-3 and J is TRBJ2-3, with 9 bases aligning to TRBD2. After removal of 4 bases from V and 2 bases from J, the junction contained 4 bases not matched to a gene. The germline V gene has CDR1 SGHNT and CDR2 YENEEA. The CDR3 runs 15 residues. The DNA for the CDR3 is TGTGCCAGCAGCTCCTTAGCGGGAGTCACAGATACGCAGTATTTT. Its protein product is CASSSLAGVTDTQYF. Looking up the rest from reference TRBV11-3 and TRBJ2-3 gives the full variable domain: EAGVVQSPRYKIIEKKQPVAFWCNPISGHNTLYWYLQNLGQGPELLIRYENEEAVDDSQLPKDRFSAERLKGVDSTLKIQPAELGDSAVYLCASSSLAGVTDTQYFGPGTRLTVL.